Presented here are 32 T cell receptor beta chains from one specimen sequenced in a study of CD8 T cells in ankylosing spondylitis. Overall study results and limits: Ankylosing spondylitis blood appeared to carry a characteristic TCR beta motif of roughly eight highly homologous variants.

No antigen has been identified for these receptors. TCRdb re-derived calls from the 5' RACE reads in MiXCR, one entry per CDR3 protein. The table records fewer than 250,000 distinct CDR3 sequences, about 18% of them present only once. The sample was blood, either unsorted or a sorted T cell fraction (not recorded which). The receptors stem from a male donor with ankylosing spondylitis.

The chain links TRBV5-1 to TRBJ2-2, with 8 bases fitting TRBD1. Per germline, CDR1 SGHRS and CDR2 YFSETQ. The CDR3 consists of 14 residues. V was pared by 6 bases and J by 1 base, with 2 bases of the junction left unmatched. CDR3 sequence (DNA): TGCGCCAGCAAGGGACAGGAGAACACCGGGGAGCTGTTTTTT. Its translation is CASKGQENTGELFF.

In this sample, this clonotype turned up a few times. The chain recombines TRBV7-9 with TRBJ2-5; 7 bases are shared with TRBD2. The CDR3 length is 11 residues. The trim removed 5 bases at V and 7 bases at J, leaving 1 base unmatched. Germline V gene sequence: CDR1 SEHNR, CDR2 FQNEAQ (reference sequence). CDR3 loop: CASSTGGTQYF. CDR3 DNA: TGTGCCAGCAGCACGGGGGGGACCCAGTACTTC. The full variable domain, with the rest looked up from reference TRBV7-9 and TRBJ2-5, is DTGVSQNPRHKITKRGQNVTFRCDPISEHNRLYWYRQTLGQGPEFLTYFQNEAQLEKSRLLSDRFSAERPKGSFSTLEIQRTEQGDSAMYLCASSTGGTQYFGPGTRLLVL.

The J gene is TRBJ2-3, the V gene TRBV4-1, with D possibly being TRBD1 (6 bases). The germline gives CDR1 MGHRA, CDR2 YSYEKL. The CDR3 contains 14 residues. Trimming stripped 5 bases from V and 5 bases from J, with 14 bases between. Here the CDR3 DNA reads TGCGCCAGCAGCGCAGGGGTCGGGGTAGATACGCAGTATTTT. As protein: CASSAGVGVDTQYF.

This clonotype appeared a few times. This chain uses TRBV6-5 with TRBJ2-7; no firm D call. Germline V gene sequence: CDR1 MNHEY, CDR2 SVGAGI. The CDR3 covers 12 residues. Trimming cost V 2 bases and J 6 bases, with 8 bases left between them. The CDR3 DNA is TGTGCCAGCAGTTACGTAGGCGGCGAGCAGTACTTC. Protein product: CASSYVGGEQYF.

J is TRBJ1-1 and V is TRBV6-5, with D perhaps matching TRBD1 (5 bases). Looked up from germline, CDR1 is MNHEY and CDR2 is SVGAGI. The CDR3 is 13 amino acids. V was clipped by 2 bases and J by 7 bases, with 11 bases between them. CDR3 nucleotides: TGTGCCAGCAGTTACACGGGGGACGGTGAAGCTTTCTTT. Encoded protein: CASSYTGDGEAFF.

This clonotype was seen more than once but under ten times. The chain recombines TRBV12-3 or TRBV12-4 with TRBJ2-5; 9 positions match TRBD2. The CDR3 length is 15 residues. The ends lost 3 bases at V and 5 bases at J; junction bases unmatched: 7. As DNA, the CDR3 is TGTGCCAGCAGTTTCACGGCGGGAGGGCGGGAGACCCAGTACTTC. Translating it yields CASSFTAGGRETQYF.

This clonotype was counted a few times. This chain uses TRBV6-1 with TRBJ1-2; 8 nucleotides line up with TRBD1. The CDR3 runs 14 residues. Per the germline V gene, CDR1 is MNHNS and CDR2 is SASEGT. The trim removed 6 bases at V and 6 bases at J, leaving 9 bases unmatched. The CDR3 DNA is TGTGCCAGCAGCCAACAGGGGGTAGGAGATGGCTACACCTTC. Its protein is CASSQQGVGDGYTF.

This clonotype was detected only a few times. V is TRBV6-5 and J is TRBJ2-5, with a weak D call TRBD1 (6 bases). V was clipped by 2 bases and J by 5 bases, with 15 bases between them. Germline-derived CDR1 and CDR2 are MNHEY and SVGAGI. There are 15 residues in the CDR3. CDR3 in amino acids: CASSYLPGVEETQYF. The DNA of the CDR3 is TGTGCCAGCAGTTACCTGCCAGGGGTAGAGGAGACCCAGTACTTC.

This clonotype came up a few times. DNA for the CDR3: TGTGCCAGCAGCCAAGCAGGGGAGTCTGGTTCACCCCTCCACTTT. It codes for CASSQAGESGSPLHF. This chain uses TRBV4-2 with TRBJ1-6; a weak D match, TRBD1 (6 bases). Germline V gives CDR1 LGHNA, CDR2 YNFKEQ. CDR3 length: 15 residues. Between the trimmed V and J ends, which lost 1 base and 9 bases, there was a span of 13 bases.

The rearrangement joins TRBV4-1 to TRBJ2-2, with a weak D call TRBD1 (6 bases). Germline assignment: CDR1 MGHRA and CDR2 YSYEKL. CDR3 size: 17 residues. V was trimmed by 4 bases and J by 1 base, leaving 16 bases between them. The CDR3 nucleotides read TGCGCCAGCAGCCTGTATGACAGGCTTGAGAACACCGGGGAGCTGTTTTTT. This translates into CASSLYDRLENTGELFF.

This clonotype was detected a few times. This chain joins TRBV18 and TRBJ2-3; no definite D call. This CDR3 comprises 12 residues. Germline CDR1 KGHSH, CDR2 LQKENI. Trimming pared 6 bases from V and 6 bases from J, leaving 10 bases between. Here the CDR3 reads CASSHVEDTQYF. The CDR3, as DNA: TGTGCCAGCTCGCACGTGGAGGATACGCAGTATTTT.

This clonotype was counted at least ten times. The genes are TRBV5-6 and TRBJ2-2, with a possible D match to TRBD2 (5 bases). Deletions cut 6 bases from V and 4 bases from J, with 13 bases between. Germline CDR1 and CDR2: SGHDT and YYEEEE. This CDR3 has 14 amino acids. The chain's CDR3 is CASNRASGTGELFF. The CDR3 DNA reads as TGTGCCAGCAACCGAGCAAGCGGCACCGGGGAGCTGTTTTTT.

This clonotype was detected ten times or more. The CDR3 reads CSVMGQGVEQYF. The DNA for the CDR3 is TGCAGCGTTATGGGACAGGGGGTCGAGCAGTACTTC. This chain connects TRBV29-1 to TRBJ2-7; TRBD1 matches at 11 bases. The junction had 3 bases not matched to a gene; V was cut back by 5 bases and J by 6 bases. The CDR3 is 12 amino acids. Looked up from germline, CDR1 is SQVTM and CDR2 is ANQGSEA.

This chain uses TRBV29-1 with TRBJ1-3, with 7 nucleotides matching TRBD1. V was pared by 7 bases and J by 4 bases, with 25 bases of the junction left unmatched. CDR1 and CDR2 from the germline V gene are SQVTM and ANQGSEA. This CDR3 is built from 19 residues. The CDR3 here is CSAKAARDSQLPSGNTIYF. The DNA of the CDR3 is TGCAGCGCAAAGGCTGCAAGGGACAGTCAACTCCCTAGCGGAAACACCATATATTTT.

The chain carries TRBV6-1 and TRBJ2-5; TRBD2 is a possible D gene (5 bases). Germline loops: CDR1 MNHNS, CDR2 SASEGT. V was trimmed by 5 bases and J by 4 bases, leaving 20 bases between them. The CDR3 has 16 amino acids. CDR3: CASSISGGLSGETQYF. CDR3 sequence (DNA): TGTGCCAGCAGTATCTCCGGTGGACTTTCTGGAGAGACCCAGTACTTC.

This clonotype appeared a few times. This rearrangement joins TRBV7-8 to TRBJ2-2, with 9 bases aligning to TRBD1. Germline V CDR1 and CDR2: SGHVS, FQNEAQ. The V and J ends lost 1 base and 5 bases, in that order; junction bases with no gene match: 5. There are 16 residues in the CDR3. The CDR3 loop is CASSLDHRGRTGELFF. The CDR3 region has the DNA TGTGCCAGCAGCTTAGACCACAGGGGGCGGACCGGGGAGCTGTTTTTT.

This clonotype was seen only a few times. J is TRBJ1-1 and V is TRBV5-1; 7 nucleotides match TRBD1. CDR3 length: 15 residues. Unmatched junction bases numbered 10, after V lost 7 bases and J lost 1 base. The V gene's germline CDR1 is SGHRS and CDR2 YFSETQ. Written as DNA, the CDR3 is TGCGCCAGCCAATATACAGGGGCGACGAACACTGAAGCTTTCTTT. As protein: CASQYTGATNTEAFF.

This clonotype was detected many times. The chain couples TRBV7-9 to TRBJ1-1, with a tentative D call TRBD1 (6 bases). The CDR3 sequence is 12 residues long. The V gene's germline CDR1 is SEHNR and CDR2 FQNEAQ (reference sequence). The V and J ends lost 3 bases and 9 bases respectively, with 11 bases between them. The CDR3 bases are TGTGCCAGCAGCTTCGGGGGGGGCAAAGCTTTCTTT. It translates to CASSFGGGKAFF.

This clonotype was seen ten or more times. CDR3 bases: TGTGCCAGCAGTTTAAGGGACGAGCAGTACTTC. Translated: CASSLRDEQYF. The V call is TRBV12-3 or TRBV12-4, the J call TRBJ2-7; no reliable D call. V dropped 2 bases and J dropped 5 bases, with 4 bases sitting between them. The CDR3 has 11 residues.

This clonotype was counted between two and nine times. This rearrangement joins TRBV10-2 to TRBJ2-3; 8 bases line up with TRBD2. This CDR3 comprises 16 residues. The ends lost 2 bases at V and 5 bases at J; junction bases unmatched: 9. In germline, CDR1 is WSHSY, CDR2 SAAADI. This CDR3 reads CASSEVMGLVGDTQYF. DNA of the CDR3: TGCGCCAGCAGTGAGGTCATGGGACTAGTGGGAGATACGCAGTATTTT.

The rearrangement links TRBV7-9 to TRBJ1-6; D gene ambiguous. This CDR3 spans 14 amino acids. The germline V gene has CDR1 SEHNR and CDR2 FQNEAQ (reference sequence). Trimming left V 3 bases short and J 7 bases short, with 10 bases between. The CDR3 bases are TGTGCCAGCAGCTTCTCGCCAGCGAATTCACCCCTCCACTTT. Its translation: CASSFSPANSPLHF.

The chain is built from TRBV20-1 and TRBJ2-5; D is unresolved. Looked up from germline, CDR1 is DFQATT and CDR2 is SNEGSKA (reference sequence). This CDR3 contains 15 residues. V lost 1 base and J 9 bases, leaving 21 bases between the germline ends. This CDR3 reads CSARAWSALPQSQYF. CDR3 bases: TGCAGTGCTAGAGCCTGGAGCGCGCTCCCCCAGTCCCAGTACTTC.

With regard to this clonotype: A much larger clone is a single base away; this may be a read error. CDR3 sequence reads: CAISPRGGSGTVTGELFF. The CDR3 DNA follows: TGTGCCATCAGTCCCCGGGGTGGTTCAGGGACGGTCACCGGGGAGCTGTTTTTT. The V call is TRBV2, the J call TRBJ2-2, with D perhaps matching TRBD1 or TRBD2 (5 bases each). Germline V gives CDR1 SNHLY, CDR2 FYNNEI. CDR3 size: 18 residues.

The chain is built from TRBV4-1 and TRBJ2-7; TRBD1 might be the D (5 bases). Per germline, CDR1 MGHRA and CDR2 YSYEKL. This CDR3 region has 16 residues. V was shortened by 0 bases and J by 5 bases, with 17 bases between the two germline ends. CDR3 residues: CASSQDSVRVADEQYF. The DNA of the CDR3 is TGCGCCAGCAGCCAAGATTCCGTCAGGGTGGCGGACGAGCAGTACTTC.

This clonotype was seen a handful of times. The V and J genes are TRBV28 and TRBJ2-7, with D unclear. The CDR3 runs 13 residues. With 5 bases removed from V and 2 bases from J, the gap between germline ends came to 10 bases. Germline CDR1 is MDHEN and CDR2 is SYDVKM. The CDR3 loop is CASSPRTPYEQYF. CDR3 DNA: TGTGCCAGCAGTCCTCGGACCCCCTACGAGCAGTACTTC.

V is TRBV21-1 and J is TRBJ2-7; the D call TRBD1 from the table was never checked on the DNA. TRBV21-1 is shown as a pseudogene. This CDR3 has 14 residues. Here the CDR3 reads CASSLGIPGYEQYF. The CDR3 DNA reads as TGTGCCAGCTCCCTCGGGATACCAGGGTACGAGCAGTACTTC.

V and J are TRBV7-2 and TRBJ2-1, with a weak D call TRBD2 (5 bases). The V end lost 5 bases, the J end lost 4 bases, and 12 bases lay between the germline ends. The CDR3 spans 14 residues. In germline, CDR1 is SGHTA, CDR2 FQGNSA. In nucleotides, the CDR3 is TGTGCCAGCAGCCAGAGCGGATTGTACAATGAGCAGTTCTTC. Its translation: CASSQSGLYNEQFF.

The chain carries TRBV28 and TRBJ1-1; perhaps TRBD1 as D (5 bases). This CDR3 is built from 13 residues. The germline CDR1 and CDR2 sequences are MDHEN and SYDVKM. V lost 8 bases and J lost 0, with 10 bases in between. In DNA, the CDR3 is TGTGCCAGCTCAGGGATTATGAACACTGAAGCTTTCTTT. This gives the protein CASSGIMNTEAFF.

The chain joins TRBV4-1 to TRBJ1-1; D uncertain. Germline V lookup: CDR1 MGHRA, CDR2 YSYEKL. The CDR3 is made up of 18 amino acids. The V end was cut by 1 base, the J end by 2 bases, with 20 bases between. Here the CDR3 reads CASSQGASGGVPNTEAFF. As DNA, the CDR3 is TGCGCCAGCAGCCAAGGGGCCTCGGGTGGCGTGCCCAACACTGAAGCTTTCTTT.

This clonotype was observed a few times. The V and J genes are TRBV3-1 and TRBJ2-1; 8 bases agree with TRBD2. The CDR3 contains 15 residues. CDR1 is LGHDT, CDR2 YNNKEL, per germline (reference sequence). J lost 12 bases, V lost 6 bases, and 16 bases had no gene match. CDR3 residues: CASSPGTSIFHAQFF. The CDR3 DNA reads TGTGCCAGCAGTCCCGGGACTAGTATATTCCACGCGCAGTTCTTC.

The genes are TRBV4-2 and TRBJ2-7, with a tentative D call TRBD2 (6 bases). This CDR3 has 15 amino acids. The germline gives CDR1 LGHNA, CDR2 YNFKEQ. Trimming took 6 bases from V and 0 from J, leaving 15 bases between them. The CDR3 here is CASRAWGGSSYEQYF. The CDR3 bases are TGTGCCAGCAGGGCTTGGGGAGGAAGCTCCTACGAGCAGTACTTC.

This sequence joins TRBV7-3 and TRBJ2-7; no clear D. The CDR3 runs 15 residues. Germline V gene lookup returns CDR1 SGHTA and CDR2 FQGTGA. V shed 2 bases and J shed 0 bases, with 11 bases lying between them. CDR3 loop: CASSLHLGSSYEQYF. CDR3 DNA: TGTGCCAGCAGCTTACATCTGGGTAGCTCCTACGAGCAGTACTTC.